This T cell receptor beta chain was identified during a study of cytomegalovirus exposure and HLA in healthy donors. Background on the study: An earlier analysis found roughly 110 million unique TCR beta sequences from 200 million or so T cells.

The PCR had 60 Vbeta and 13 Jbeta primers. Produced via immunoSEQ multiplex PCR; TCRdb's table is partial and in-frame only. The sample contains about 110,000 clones, 67% of which appear only once. The CDR3 loop spans 14 amino acids. Looked up from germline, CDR1 is SGHNT and CDR2 is YENEEA. V was pared by 4 bases and J by 5 bases, with 15 bases between. Specimen: PBMCs. V is TRBV11-3 and J is TRBJ2-7; TRBD1 is a possible D gene (7 bases). The TCR sequence derives from a man between 18 and 35 years old in good health and CMV-seropositive. CDR3 region: CASSYQGGKDEQYF. As DNA, the CDR3 is TGTGCCAGCAGCTATCAGGGGGGCAAGGACGAGCAGTACTTC.